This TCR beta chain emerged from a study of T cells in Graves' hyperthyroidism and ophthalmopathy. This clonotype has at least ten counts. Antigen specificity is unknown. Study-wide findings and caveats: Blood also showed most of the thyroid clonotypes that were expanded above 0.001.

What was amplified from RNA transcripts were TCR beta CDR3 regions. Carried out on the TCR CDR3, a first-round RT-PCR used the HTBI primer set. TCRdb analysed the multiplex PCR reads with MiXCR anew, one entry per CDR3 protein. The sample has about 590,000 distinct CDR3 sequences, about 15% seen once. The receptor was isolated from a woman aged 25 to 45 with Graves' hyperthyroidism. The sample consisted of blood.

This chain's CDR3 is CASSYLVDTQYF. The CDR3 nucleotides read TGTGCCAGCAGCTATTTAGTGGATACGCAGTATTTT. This sequence joins TRBV7-9 and TRBJ2-3; D unresolved. Germline loops: CDR1 SEHNR, CDR2 FQNEAQ (reference sequence). Deletions cut 4 bases from V and 6 bases from J, with 8 bases between. The CDR3 totals 12 residues.